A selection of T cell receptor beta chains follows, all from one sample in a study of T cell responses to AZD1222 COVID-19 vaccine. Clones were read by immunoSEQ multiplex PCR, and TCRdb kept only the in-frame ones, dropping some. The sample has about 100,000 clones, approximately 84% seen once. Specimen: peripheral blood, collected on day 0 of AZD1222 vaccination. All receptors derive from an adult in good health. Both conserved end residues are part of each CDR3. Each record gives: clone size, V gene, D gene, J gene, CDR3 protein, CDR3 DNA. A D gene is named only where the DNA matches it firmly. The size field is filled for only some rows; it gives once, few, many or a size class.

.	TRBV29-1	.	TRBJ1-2	CSVEDPRGDLYGYTF	TGCAGCGTTGAGGACCCCCGAGGGGATCTCTATGGCTACACCTTC
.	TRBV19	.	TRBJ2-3	CASSLAGYTDTQYF	TGTGCCAGTAGTCTCGCCGGCTACACAGATACGCAGTATTTT
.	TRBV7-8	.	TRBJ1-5	CASSLARTPSNQPQHF	TGTGCCAGCAGCTTAGCGCGGACACCTAGCAATCAGCCCCAGCATTTT
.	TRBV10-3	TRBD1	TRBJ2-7	CAIAETGLHEQYF	TGTGCCATCGCCGAGACAGGGCTTCACGAGCAGTACTTC
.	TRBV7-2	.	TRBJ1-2	CASSLPGGYGYTF	TGTGCCAGCAGCTTACCGGGAGGCTATGGCTACACCTTC
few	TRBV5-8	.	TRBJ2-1	CASSLAFAAREFF	TGTGCCAGCAGCTTGGCATTTGCGGCGAGGGAGTTCTTC
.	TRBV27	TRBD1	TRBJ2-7	CASSLRQGLEQYF	TGTGCCAGCAGTTTACGACAGGGTCTCGAGCAGTACTTC
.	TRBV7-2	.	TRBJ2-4	CASSSYRDSSKNIQYF	TGTGCCAGCAGCAGCTACAGGGATTCGAGCAAAAACATTCAGTACTTC
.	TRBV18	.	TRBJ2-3	CASSPGVDTQYF	TGTGCCAGCTCACCCGGGGTAGATACGCAGTATTTT
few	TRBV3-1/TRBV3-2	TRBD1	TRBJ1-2	CASSLSDRGRNGYTF	TGTGCCAGCAGCCTTAGCGACAGGGGTAGAAATGGCTACACCTTC
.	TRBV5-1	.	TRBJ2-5	CASSFSGRETQYF	TGCGCCAGCAGCTTTTCAGGGCGAGAGACCCAGTACTTC
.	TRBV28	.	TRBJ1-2	CASRRPTGRGDGYTF	TGTGCCAGCAGACGCCCTACAGGGCGGGGTGACGGCTACACCTTC
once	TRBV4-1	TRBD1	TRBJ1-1	CASSQIYSGTGGKGAFF	TGCGCCAGCAGCCAAATATATTCCGGGACAGGGGGCAAAGGAGCTTTCTTT
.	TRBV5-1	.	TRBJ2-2	CASSLGWSAGELFF	TGCGCCAGCAGCTTGGGGTGGAGCGCTGGGGAGCTGTTTTTT
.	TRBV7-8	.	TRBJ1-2	CASSTGPQANYGYTF	TGTGCCAGCAGCACCGGACCTCAGGCAAACTATGGCTACACCTTC
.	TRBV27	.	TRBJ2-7	CASSLRGEGSYEQYF	TGTGCCAGCAGTTTAAGGGGGGAGGGGTCCTACGAGCAGTACTTC
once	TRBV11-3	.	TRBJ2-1	CASSPWTVGNEQFF	TGTGCCAGCAGCCCCTGGACGGTGGGGAATGAGCAGTTCTTC
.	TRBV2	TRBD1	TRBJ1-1	CASSPGGLQNTEAFF	TGTGCCAGCAGCCCAGGGGGCCTCCAGAACACTGAAGCTTTCTTT
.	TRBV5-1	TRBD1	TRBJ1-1	CASSFSQGGTEAFF	TGCGCCAGCAGCTTTTCCCAGGGGGGGACTGAAGCTTTCTTT
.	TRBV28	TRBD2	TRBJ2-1	CAAKGTSGFNEQFF	TGTGCAGCCAAGGGGACTAGCGGGTTCAATGAGCAGTTCTTC
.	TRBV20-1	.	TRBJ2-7	CSARDRGEQYF	TGCAGTGCTAGAGACAGGGGCGAGCAGTACTTC
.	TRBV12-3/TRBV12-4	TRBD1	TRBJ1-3	CATGQDSGNTIYF	TGTGCCACTGGACAGGACTCTGGAAACACCATATATTTT
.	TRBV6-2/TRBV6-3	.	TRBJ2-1	CASSSLLDASYNEQFF	TGTGCCAGCAGCTCCTTACTAGACGCCTCCTACAATGAGCAGTTCTTC
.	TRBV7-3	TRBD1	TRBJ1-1	CASSLNQIGTGTEAFF	TGTGCCAGCAGCTTAAATCAAATCGGGACAGGGACTGAAGCTTTCTTT
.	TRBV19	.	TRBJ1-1	CATGTRQQVTAFF	TGTGCCACGGGAACTCGGCAGCAAGTGACTGCTTTCTTT
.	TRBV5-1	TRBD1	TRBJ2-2	CASSNGQGANTGELFF	TGCGCCAGCAGCAACGGACAGGGAGCGAACACCGGGGAGCTGTTTTTT
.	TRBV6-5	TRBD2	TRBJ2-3	CASSYSSGKSTDTQYF	TGTGCCAGCAGTTACTCAAGCGGGAAGAGCACAGATACGCAGTATTTT
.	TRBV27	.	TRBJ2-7	CASSRGYEQYF	TGTGCCAGCAGCCGGGGTTACGAGCAGTACTTC
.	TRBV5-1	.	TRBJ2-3	CASSLGAHTDTQYF	TGCGCCAGCAGCTTGGGGGCGCACACAGATACGCAGTATTTT